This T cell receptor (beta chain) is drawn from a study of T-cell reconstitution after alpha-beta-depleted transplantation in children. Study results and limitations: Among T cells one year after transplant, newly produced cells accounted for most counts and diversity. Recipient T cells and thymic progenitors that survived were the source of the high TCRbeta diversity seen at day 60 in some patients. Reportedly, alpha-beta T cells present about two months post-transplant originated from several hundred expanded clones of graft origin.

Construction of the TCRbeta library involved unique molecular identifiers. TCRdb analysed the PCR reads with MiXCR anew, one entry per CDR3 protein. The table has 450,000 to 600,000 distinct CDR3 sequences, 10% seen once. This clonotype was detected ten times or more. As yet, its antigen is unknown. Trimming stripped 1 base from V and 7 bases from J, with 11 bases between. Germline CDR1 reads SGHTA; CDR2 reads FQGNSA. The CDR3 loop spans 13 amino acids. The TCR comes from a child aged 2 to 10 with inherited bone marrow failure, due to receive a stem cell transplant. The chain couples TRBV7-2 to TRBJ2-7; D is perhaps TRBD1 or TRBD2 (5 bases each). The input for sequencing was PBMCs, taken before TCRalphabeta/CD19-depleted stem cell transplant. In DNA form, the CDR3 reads TGTGCCAGCAGCTTAGAGGGGAGTCTGGAGCAGTACTTC. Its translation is CASSLEGSLEQYF.